This T cell receptor beta chain was documented in a study of high-grade serous ovarian cancer treatment subgroups. Study findings and constraints: TCR clonal relatedness correlated positively with neoantigen level.

Tumor tissue was taken before any definitive surgery or chemotherapy was given. The CDR3 loop spans 14 amino acids. The germline V gene has CDR1 SGHKS and CDR2 YYEKEE (reference sequence). Between the trimmed V and J ends, which lost 0 bases and 0 bases, there was a span of 6 bases. Using immunoSEQ multiplex PCR, the repertoire was profiled, and TCRdb retains in-frame clones only, with some absent. The data contain nearly 15,000 clones, about nine tenths of them singletons. Points on this clone: The target antigen is unknown.

The V call is TRBV5-5, the J call TRBJ1-1; D remains ambiguous. The TCR originated in a human donor with high-grade serous ovarian cancer. Sequencing was carried out using tumor tissue. CDR3 DNA sequence: TGTGCCAGCAGCTTGGATCCGGTGAACACTGAAGCTTTCTTT. Protein product: CASSLDPVNTEAFF. The full variable domain, completed using reference TRBV5-5 and TRBJ1-1, is DAGVTQSPTHLIKTRGQQVTLRCSPISGHKSVSWYQQVLGQGPQFIFQYYEKEERGRGNFPDRFSARQFPNYSSELNVNALLLGDSALYLCASSLDPVNTEAFFGQGTRLTVV.